This T cell receptor beta chain comes out of a study of blood T cell repertoires in COVID-19. About the study: Samples came from the United States, Italy and Spain, spanning acute and convalescent COVID-19. From T cells, B-cell-depleted T cells, or PBMCs came the material, which was cDNA or gDNA.

Germline values: CDR1 SEHNR, CDR2 FQNEAQ (reference sequence). This CDR3 comprises 15 residues. Trimming shortened V by 5 bases and J by 2 bases, and 15 bases separated the two germline ends. In the study's own analysis: Estimated nucleated cell counts came from reference gene primer amplification. Assay used: immunoSEQ multiplex PCR; TCRdb lists only in-frame clones, some missing. From that table come the V and J calls and clone size; the DNA was used to work out D and trimming. The sample has hundreds of thousands of clones; around four fifths are singletons. Sequencing was carried out using peripheral blood. This TCR was recovered from an elderly man with acute or convalescent COVID-19. This chain uses TRBV7-9 with TRBJ2-5; perhaps TRBD1 as D (5 bases). The CDR3 coding sequence is TGTGCCAGCAGCCGCCTCAAAAAGGGGCAAGAGACCCAGTACTTC. Its translation is CASSRLKKGQETQYF.